The 19 T cell receptor beta chains reported below all come from one sample, sequenced in a study of tumor-infiltrating lymphocytes in primary liver carcinoma. Unsorted whole blood supplied the blood RNA, and germline DNA was isolated too. Total RNA amounting to 450 to 500 ng was the source from which TCR beta cDNA was made with a constant-region primer. Three nested multiplex PCR rounds, a slightly modified ARM-PCR, produced the libraries for TCR beta. The first two PCR rounds, around 10 cycles each, used TRBV1-TRBV30 forward primers and a C-beta reverse primer. One entry per CDR3 protein results from TCRdb running MiXCR on the multiplex PCR reads. The profile shows approximately 340,000 distinct CDR3 sequences, less than 65% of them singletons. Sequencing was done on a sample of peripheral blood. All receptors derive from a man between 35 and 55 years old with primary liver carcinoma and hepatitis B virus infection.

Comments on this clonotype: A junction end diverges from the germline sequence, so it may reflect a read error. The genes are TRBV29-1 and TRBJ2-2; D perhaps matches TRBD1 (6 bases). The germline gives CDR1 SQVTM, CDR2 ANQGSEA. The CDR3 contains 14 residues. The CDR3 nucleotides are TGCAGCGGTGGACAGCGTTCAAACACCGGGGAACTGTTTTTT. Amino acids: CSGGQRSNTGELFF.

This clonotype was seen a handful of times. The genes are TRBV30 and TRBJ2-1; D possibly corresponds to TRBD2 (6 bases). CDR1 is GTSNPN and CDR2 is SVGIG in the germline V gene (reference sequence). V was shortened by 2 bases and J by 3 bases, with 8 bases between the two germline ends. The CDR3 loop spans 13 amino acids. The CDR3 bases are TGTGCCTGGAGTCAAGCGGGCTACAATGAGCAGTTCTTC. Amino acid sequence: CAWSQAGYNEQFF.

J is TRBJ2-7 and V is TRBV5-1, with 8 bases lining up with TRBD2. The CDR3 is 16 residues long. Per the germline V gene, CDR1 is SGHRS and CDR2 is YFSETQ. After removal of 4 bases from V and 0 bases from J, the junction contained 9 bases not matched to a gene. CDR3 residues: CASSPRTSGDSYEQYF. The CDR3 bases are TGCGCCAGCAGCCCCCGCACTAGCGGAGACTCCTACGAGCAGTACTTC.

Note on this clonotype: The junction differs from germline at one of its ends, possibly a read error. The chain is built from TRBV29-1 and TRBJ2-7; 7 bases map to TRBD1. Germline values: CDR1 SQVTM, CDR2 ANQGSEA. The CDR3 is made up of 13 amino acids. In DNA form, the CDR3 reads TGTGGCGTCCAAGACAGGGTCTCCTACGAGCAGTACTTC. It encodes CGVQDRVSYEQYF.

Concerning this clonotype itself: Relative to the germline gene, one junction end is altered; a read error may explain this. The V and J genes are TRBV11-2 and TRBJ2-7; D is uncertain. Germline CDR1 reads SGHAT; CDR2 reads FQNNGV. CDR3 length equals 13 residues. The CDR3: CVSTPTAVYEQYF. CDR3 bases: TGTGTCAGCACACCTACGGCAGTTTACGAGCAGTACTTC.

This sequence joins TRBV5-3 and TRBJ2-7, with D possibly being TRBD2 (5 bases). TRBV5-3 is flagged as an ORF with uncertain function. V was shortened by 7 bases and J by 3 bases, with 14 bases between the two germline ends. This CDR3 has 13 residues. The CDR3 sequence is CARCSRASYEQYF. In DNA, the CDR3 is TGTGCCAGATGCTCGCGGGCAAGCTACGAGCAGTACTTC.

As concerns this clonotype: A much larger clonotype is one base distant, so this may be a read error. The V call is TRBV6-6, the J call TRBJ2-1, with a weak D call TRBD2 (7 bases). This CDR3 has 14 residues. CDR1 and CDR2 (germline): MNHNY, SVGAGI (reference sequence). The DNA of the CDR3 is TGTGCCAGCAGTGGGGGGGGACATTCCAATGGGCAGTTCTTC. It yields the protein CASSGGGHSNGQFF.

A few counts support this clonotype. This rearrangement joins TRBV5-4 to TRBJ2-1; 10 nucleotides agree with TRBD2. The CDR3 runs to 16 residues. Looked up from germline, CDR1 is SGHNT and CDR2 is YYREEE (reference sequence). V lost 1 base, J lost 7 bases, and 8 bases stayed unmatched. The DNA of the CDR3 is TGTGCCAGCAGCTTGCCTAGCGGGAGCTATAGAAATGAGCAGTTCTTC. Translation: CASSLPSGSYRNEQFF.

Comment on this clonotype: The missing conserved phenylalanine or tryptophan at the end of this CDR3 makes a read error likely. The chain has TRBV11-2 and TRBJ1-6; D gene unclear. The CDR3 extends over 12 amino acids. Germline CDR1 and CDR2: SGHAT and FQNNGV. The CDR3 sequence is CANSLRDSPLHS. The CDR3, as DNA: TGTGCCAACAGCCTTAGGGATTCACCCCTCCACTCT.

The rearrangement joins TRBV12-3 or TRBV12-4 to TRBJ2-4, with TRBD1 matching over 11 bases. The CDR3 loop spans 17 amino acids. For the CDR3, the DNA is TGTGCTAACAGTCCAAGGACAGGGGGCGCGTCCAAAAACATTCAGTACTTC. Translating it yields CANSPRTGGASKNIQYF.

In its sample, this clonotype was seen many times. The chain has TRBV6-6 and TRBJ2-6; 8 bases match TRBD1. Germline CDR1 reads MNHNY; CDR2 reads SVGAGI (reference sequence). V dropped 5 bases and J dropped 1; count of bases not matched to a gene: 10. CDR3 length equals 18 residues. In DNA, the CDR3 is TGTGCCAGCAGTGAAACAGGGGGGACGGGTTCTGGGGCCAACGTCCTGACTTTC. Translation gives CASSETGGTGSGANVLTF.

This clonotype is a singleton in its sample. The CDR3 protein is CASSSDGVRGRSNAEAFF. CDR3 DNA: TGTGCCAGCAGTTCGGACGGAGTTAGGGGCAGGTCTAACGCTGAAGCTTTCTTT. The chain links TRBV6-2 or TRBV6-3 to TRBJ1-1; D is perhaps TRBD1 (5 bases). This CDR3 contains 18 residues. V lost 4 bases and J 6 bases, leaving 27 bases between the germline ends. Germline V gene sequence: CDR1 MNHEY, CDR2 SVGEGT.

This clonotype has ten or more counts. The chain couples TRBV6-6 to TRBJ1-5; tentative D call: TRBD1 (5 bases). Germline V gene data show CDR1 as MNHNY and CDR2 as SVGAGI (reference sequence). The length of the CDR3 is 15 residues. V was clipped by 2 bases and J by 2 bases, with 10 bases between them. This CDR3 reads CASSYRGFGNQPQHF. CDR3 DNA: TGTGCCAGCAGTTACCGGGGGTTTGGCAATCAGCCCCAGCATTTT.

As for this clonotype: Relative to the germline gene, one junction end is altered; a read error may explain this. The CDR3: CASSLLASWSSDEEYF. For the CDR3, the DNA is TGTGCCAGCAGCTTACTGGCTAGCTGGAGTAGCGACGAGGAGTACTTC. The chain joins TRBV11-2 to TRBJ2-7; TRBD2 might be the D (5 bases). The length of the CDR3 is 16 residues. CDR1 and CDR2 (germline): SGHAT, FQNNGV.

In regard to this clonotype: The junction shows a germline mismatch at one end, possibly a read error. The chain is built from TRBV11-2 and TRBJ2-1, with TRBD2 identical over 12 bases. The CDR3 has 19 residues. The germline V gene has CDR1 SGHAT and CDR2 FQNNGV. In nucleotides, the CDR3 is TGCGCCAGCAGCACACGACTAGCGGGAGCGATTCTCCCCTACAATGAGCAGTTCTTC. It translates to CASSTRLAGAILPYNEQFF.

The chain employs TRBV6-1 and TRBJ1-2, with D unclear. The germline V gene encodes CDR1 MNHNS and CDR2 SASEGT. Between the trimmed V and J ends, which lost 7 bases and 4 bases, there was a span of 16 bases. This CDR3 region has 14 residues. This CDR3 reads CASTERRTSYGYTF. In DNA, the CDR3 is TGTGCCAGCACCGAAAGGAGAACGTCCTATGGCTACACCTTC.

This clonotype occurred many times. This sequence joins TRBV10-3 and TRBJ2-7; 9 nucleotides align to TRBD1. J was trimmed by 4 bases and V by 4 bases; bases with no gene match: 8. Per germline, CDR1 ENHRY and CDR2 SYGVKD. The CDR3 is made up of 15 amino acids. CDR3 nucleotides: TGTGCCATCAGTGTCGGAGGGACAGGGATTTACGAGCAGTACTTC. Residues: CAISVGGTGIYEQYF.

A remark on this clonotype: Just one base apart from a much larger clone, this may be a read error. Here the CDR3 DNA reads TGCGCCAGCAGCTCGGGCGGGGAGGAGACCTACGAGCAGTACTTC. This gives the protein CASSSGGEETYEQYF. The chain has TRBV5-1 and TRBJ2-7, with D possibly TRBD2 on 6 matching bases. Trimming took off 3 bases at V and 2 bases at J, with 15 bases between the two ends. This CDR3 spans 15 amino acids. CDR1 SGHRS and CDR2 YFSETQ come from the germline V gene.

This clonotype was counted ten times or more. This chain uses TRBV14 with TRBJ2-7; tentatively, D is TRBD2 (5 bases). Germline CDR1 SGHDN, CDR2 FVKESK. The germline V and J ends were trimmed by 0 bases and 4 bases, with 7 bases remaining between them. The CDR3 runs to 13 residues. The chain's CDR3 is CASSQDWRYEQYF. For the CDR3, the DNA is TGTGCCAGCAGCCAAGATTGGAGGTACGAGCAGTACTTC.